This T cell receptor beta chain was sequenced for a study of technical replicates of blood from a few donors. V lost 6 bases and J lost 6, with 13 bases in between. This CDR3 has 13 amino acids. The germline V gene encodes CDR1 SGHRS and CDR2 YFSETQ. Method: immunoSEQ multiplex PCR; TCRdb's copy keeps in-frame clones and lacks some. Here the sample spans fewer than 85,000 clones, 90% being singletons. V gene TRBV5-1 combines with J gene TRBJ1-5; D perhaps matches TRBD1 (6 bases). The sample taken for sequencing was PBMCs. The receptor's source is a human donor in good health. Some clones in this sample may be carry-over from other donors' samples. The DNA for the CDR3 is TGCGCCAGCATGGGGAGGGGGAGTCAGCCCCAGCATTTT. Its protein product is CASMGRGSQPQHF.